Below are 6 T cell receptor beta chains sequenced from a single sample in a study of beta chain features in type 1 diabetes. Reverse transcribing all isolated RNA meant expressed TCRB transcripts were sequenced. The repertoire was sequenced with immunoSEQ multiplex PCR; TCRdb's copy has only in-frame clones and lacks some. The table lists about 150,000 clones, 8.5% to 14% of them singletons. Input material: central memory CD4+ T cells from blood. The receptors were sampled from a man between 18 and 29 years old in good health.

This clone was observed a handful of times. CDR3 sequence (DNA): TGTGCCAGCAGTGATTGGAGCGAGCAGTACTTC. Translating it yields CASSDWSEQYF. The chain employs TRBV2 and TRBJ2-7; no clear D. Germline CDR1 is SNHLY and CDR2 is FYNNEI. V shed 3 bases and J shed 6 bases, with 6 bases lying between them. The CDR3 is 11 amino acids.

In this sample, this clone turned up a few times. The rearrangement links TRBV2 to TRBJ1-5; D perhaps matches TRBD1 (5 bases). The V gene's germline CDR1 is SNHLY and CDR2 FYNNEI. V was cut by 3 bases and J by 4 bases, with 13 bases left in between. The CDR3 covers 15 residues. In DNA form, the CDR3 reads TGTGCCAGCAGTGACGGGGCAGGGAGGAATCAGCCCCAGCATTTT. Encoded protein: CASSDGAGRNQPQHF. The full variable domain, in which reference TRBV2 and TRBJ1-5 provide the parts outside the CDR3, is EPEVTQTPSHQVTQMGQEVILRCVPISNHLYFYWYRQILGQKVEFLVSFYNNEISEKSEIFDDQFSVERPDGSNFTLKIRSTKLEDSAMYFCASSDGAGRNQPQHFGDGTRLSIL.

The V call is TRBV5-1, the J call TRBJ2-1; no reliable D call. The CDR3 runs 11 residues. Germline V CDR1 and CDR2: SGHRS, YFSETQ. V dropped 3 bases and J dropped 15 bases, with 13 bases sitting between them. CDR3 protein: CASSSDSQRFF. The CDR3 DNA is TGCGCCAGCAGCTCAGACTCACAGAGGTTCTTC.

This rearrangement joins TRBV7-9 to TRBJ1-1; TRBD1 might be the D (5 bases). This CDR3 region has 14 residues. From germline, CDR1 is SEHNR and CDR2 FQNEAQ (reference sequence). Deletions cut 1 base from V and 3 bases from J, with 9 bases between. CDR3 residues: CASSLGARDTEAFF. In DNA, the CDR3 is TGTGCCAGCAGCTTAGGAGCCAGGGACACTGAAGCTTTCTTT. Drawing the rest from reference TRBV7-9 and TRBJ1-1, the complete variable domain is DTGVSQNPRHKITKRGQNVTFRCDPISEHNRLYWYRQTLGQGPEFLTYFQNEAQLEKSRLLSDRFSAERPKGSFSTLEIQRTEQGDSAMYLCASSLGARDTEAFFGQGTRLTVV.

The chain carries TRBV28 and TRBJ2-6; unclear D gene. CDR3 length: 18 amino acids. CDR1 MDHEN and CDR2 SYDVKM come from the germline V gene. Trimming left V 5 bases short and J 0 bases short, with 17 bases between. CDR3 loop: CASSPPLPPSSGANVLTF. CDR3 coding DNA: TGTGCCAGCAGTCCACCGCTACCACCGAGCTCTGGGGCCAACGTCCTGACTTTC.

This chain links TRBV19 with TRBJ2-7; a possible D gene is TRBD2 (6 bases). This CDR3 comprises 14 residues. Trimming took 3 bases from V and 2 from J, leaving 11 bases between them. The germline V gene has CDR1 LNHDA and CDR2 SQIVND (reference sequence). The CDR3 bases are TGTGCCAGTAGTATGGAAAGGACTACCTACGAGCAGTACTTC. Protein: CASSMERTTYEQYF. The full variable domain, with the rest looked up from reference TRBV19 and TRBJ2-7, is DGGITQSPKYLFRKEGQNVTLSCEQNLNHDAMYWYRQDPGQGLRLIYYSQIVNDFQKGDIAEGYSVSREKKESFPLTVTSAQKNPTAFYLCASSMERTTYEQYFGPGTRLTVT.